The 23 T cell receptor beta chains presented below share a single source sample, sequenced in a study of response to subunit inactivated influenza vaccine. TCRdb recomputed calls from the RT-PCR reads with MiXCR, one row per CDR3 protein. This table has 650,000 to 800,000 distinct CDR3 sequences, about 14% appearing once. The sample in question was PBMCs from blood, obtained less than 15 days before vaccination. The receptor set was obtained from a man in his forties or fifties who received an inactivated influenza vaccine.

This chain links TRBV11-2 with TRBJ1-1; 8 positions agree with TRBD1. Trimming removed 1 base from V and 5 bases from J; junction bases left unmatched: 6. The germline gives CDR1 SGHAT, CDR2 FQNNGV. The CDR3 consists of 15 residues. CDR3 sequence: CASSLVGQGWTEAFF. CDR3 in DNA: TGTGCCAGCAGCTTAGTTGGACAGGGCTGGACTGAAGCTTTCTTT.

The V and J genes are TRBV6-1 and TRBJ2-4, with 9 positions matching TRBD1. The germline CDR1 and CDR2 sequences are MNHNS and SASEGT. J was trimmed by 4 bases and V by 3 bases; bases with no gene match: 7. CDR3 length: 16 residues. The CDR3 DNA sequence: TGTGCCAGCAGTGATGGGGACAGGGACCCGAAAAACATTCAGTACTTC. This encodes CASSDGDRDPKNIQYF.

In this sample, this clonotype turned up many times. This chain joins TRBV28 and TRBJ2-7; D gene unclear. There are 15 residues in the CDR3. The germline V and J ends were trimmed by 6 bases and 0 bases, with 15 bases remaining between them. The germline gives CDR1 MDHEN, CDR2 SYDVKM. The CDR3 nucleotides read TGTGCCAGCAGCTCCGACCGTCGACCCTCCTACGAGCAGTACTTC. Protein: CASSSDRRPSYEQYF.

The genes are TRBV6-2 or TRBV6-3 and TRBJ1-5; 7 nucleotides agree with TRBD1. From germline, CDR1 is MNHEY and CDR2 SVGEGT. The CDR3 contains 15 residues. With 6 bases clipped from V and 3 bases from J, the junction kept 8 bases outside the gene matches. The CDR3 sequence: CASSRGQTDNQPQHF. CDR3 DNA: TGTGCCAGCAGCCGGGGACAGACAGACAATCAGCCCCAGCATTTT.

This chain links TRBV20-1 with TRBJ2-7; 9 bases align to TRBD1. The CDR3 is 14 residues long. Per germline, CDR1 DFQATT and CDR2 SNEGSKA (reference sequence). Germline trimming cut 6 bases from V and 5 bases from J; bases unmatched to any gene: 11. DNA of the CDR3: TGCAGTGCCCATGGGGGACAGGGATCCCACGAGCAGTACTTC. Protein product: CSAHGGQGSHEQYF.

In this sample, this clonotype turned up many times. V and J are TRBV4-1 and TRBJ2-5; TRBD2 aligns across 11 bases. V lost 0 bases to trimming and J lost 4 bases; unmatched junction nucleotides: 7. The CDR3 is 17 residues long. Looked up from germline, CDR1 is MGHRA and CDR2 is YSYEKL. CDR3 sequence: CASSQDLLLAGAETQYF. The CDR3 nucleotides are TGCGCCAGCAGCCAAGATTTGTTACTAGCGGGAGCAGAGACCCAGTACTTC.

Many counts were recorded for this clonotype. The rearrangement uses TRBV5-1 and TRBJ1-4; possible D gene TRBD1, 5 bases. Germline loops: CDR1 SGHRS, CDR2 YFSETQ. The CDR3 length is 15 residues. Trimming took 0 bases from V and 7 from J, leaving 13 bases between them. CDR3 protein: CASSLGPGVGEKLFF. As DNA, the CDR3 is TGCGCCAGCAGCTTGGGGCCGGGGGTCGGTGAAAAACTGTTTTTT.

There are a few counts of this clonotype. The rearrangement joins TRBV20-1 to TRBJ2-7; the D is unclear. V lost 0 bases, J lost 2 bases, and 5 bases lay in between. The CDR3 loop spans 12 amino acids. Germline lookup yields CDR1 DFQATT and CDR2 SNEGSKA (reference sequence). This chain's CDR3 is CSARDQTYEQYF. The CDR3 DNA is TGCAGTGCTAGAGATCAGACCTACGAGCAGTACTTC.

The chain employs TRBV27 and TRBJ1-6; D is unclear. Trimming stripped 0 bases from V and 7 bases from J, with 7 bases between. Germline CDR1 reads MNHEY; CDR2 reads SMNVEV (reference sequence). This CDR3 has 14 amino acids. The CDR3 DNA follows: TGTGCCAGCAGTTTATCTCTGTCCAATTCACCCCTCCACTTT. Protein sequence: CASSLSLSNSPLHF.

This chain uses TRBV4-3 with TRBJ1-2; D is ambiguous. The CDR3 has 17 amino acids. Trimming left V 0 bases short and J 4 bases short, with 18 bases between. Germline V gene lookup returns CDR1 LGHNA and CDR2 YSLEER. The CDR3 sequence is CASSQDSPMGVSYGYTF. As DNA, the CDR3 is TGCGCCAGCAGCCAAGATTCCCCTATGGGAGTCAGCTATGGCTACACCTTC.

This clonotype was detected only a few times. V is TRBV7-9 and J is TRBJ2-7; D possibly corresponds to TRBD1 (6 bases). CDR1 is SEHNR, CDR2 FQNEAQ, per germline (reference sequence). V was trimmed by 3 bases and J by 6 bases, leaving 18 bases between them. The CDR3 length is 15 residues. The CDR3 here is CASSFTGSGFGEQYF. The DNA of the CDR3 is TGTGCCAGCAGCTTTACAGGGTCAGGGTTCGGCGAGCAGTACTTC.

Ten or more counts support this clonotype. The chain is built from TRBV12-3 or TRBV12-4 and TRBJ2-1, with TRBD2 identical over 13 bases. The CDR3 has 16 amino acids. J lost 9 bases, V lost 5 bases, and 10 bases had no gene match. CDR3 protein: CASSDYTSGGAAEQFF. Here the CDR3 DNA reads TGTGCCAGCAGTGATTACACTAGCGGGGGGGCCGCTGAGCAGTTCTTC.

This chain joins TRBV6-5 and TRBJ2-7, with TRBD2 matching over 8 bases. V lost 2 bases to trimming and J lost 6 bases; unmatched junction nucleotides: 3. The CDR3 covers 13 residues. CDR1 and CDR2 from the germline V gene are MNHEY and SVGAGI. As DNA, the CDR3 is TGTGCCAGCAGTTACAGAACTAGCGGCGAGCAGTACTTC. Its translation is CASSYRTSGEQYF.

This clonotype was counted many times. This chain uses TRBV9 with TRBJ2-1, with unresolved D. V was shortened by 1 base and J by 7 bases, with 18 bases between the two germline ends. Germline values: CDR1 SGDLS, CDR2 YYNGEE. This CDR3 contains 16 residues. Written as DNA, the CDR3 is TGTGCCAGCAGCGTATCCGGAAACGGCATTAGGAATGAGCAGTTCTTC. Amino acids: CASSVSGNGIRNEQFF. Full variable domain (outside the CDR3, taken from reference TRBV9 and TRBJ2-1): DSGVTQTPKHLITATGQRVTLRCSPRSGDLSVYWYQQSLDQGLQFLIQYYNGEERAKGNILERFSAQQFPDLHSELNLSSLELGDSALYFCASSVSGNGIRNEQFFGPGTRLTVL.

This clonotype was observed a handful of times. V and J are TRBV5-5 and TRBJ2-1, with TRBD2 matching 10 bases. The CDR3 is 17 amino acids. V gave up 3 bases and J gave up 3 bases; unmatched junction bases: 9. The germline gives CDR1 SGHKS, CDR2 YYEKEE (reference sequence). The CDR3 bases are TGTGCCAGCAGCTCTACTAGCGGGAAAAAAAACTACAATGAGCAGTTCTTC. Protein: CASSSTSGKKNYNEQFF.

The chain uses TRBV7-2 and TRBJ2-1; D is undetermined. V was clipped by 7 bases and J by 9 bases, with 13 bases between them. This CDR3 has 12 residues. From germline, CDR1 is SGHTA and CDR2 FQGNSA. CDR3: CASTMGVGEQFF. The CDR3, as DNA: TGTGCCAGCACCATGGGTGTAGGTGAGCAGTTCTTC.

The chain employs TRBV5-1 and TRBJ2-7; unclear D gene. The CDR3 spans 13 residues. Germline CDR1 reads SGHRS; CDR2 reads YFSETQ. With 4 bases removed from V and 2 bases from J, the gap between germline ends came to 10 bases. In DNA form, the CDR3 reads TGCGCCAGCAGCGAAACAGTGACCTACGAGCAGTACTTC. Its translation is CASSETVTYEQYF.

This chain uses TRBV7-6 with TRBJ2-1; a weak D match, TRBD1 (5 bases). Germline V gene data show CDR1 as SGHVS and CDR2 as FNYEAQ. This CDR3 comprises 16 residues. The V gene lost 1 base and the J gene lost 0 bases, with 10 bases spanning the gap. In DNA, the CDR3 is TGTGCCAGCAGCTTAGTCCCAGGGCCCTCCTACAATGAGCAGTTCTTC. Encoded protein: CASSLVPGPSYNEQFF.

The chain combines TRBV10-3 with TRBJ1-1, with D perhaps TRBD1 (6 bases). The CDR3 is 13 amino acids. V was cut by 10 bases and J by 2 bases, with 14 bases left in between. Germline lookup yields CDR1 ENHRY and CDR2 SYGVKD. CDR3 protein: CASKQGINTEAFF. CDR3 DNA sequence: TGTGCCAGCAAACAGGGTATAAACACTGAAGCTTTCTTT.

This clonotype was seen a handful of times. The chain uses TRBV12-3 or TRBV12-4 and TRBJ1-5; maybe TRBD1 (6 bases). Trimming pared 0 bases from V and 7 bases from J, leaving 13 bases between. This CDR3 contains 15 residues. This CDR3 is CASSLAGGLGQPQHF. CDR3 coding DNA: TGTGCCAGCAGTTTAGCTGGGGGGCTGGGACAGCCCCAGCATTTT.

The chain links TRBV10-3 to TRBJ2-3; 10 bases are a match to TRBD2. Germline V gives CDR1 ENHRY, CDR2 SYGVKD. The CDR3 sequence is 15 residues long. Losses at the gene ends were 3 bases for V and 1 base for J; bases not matched to a gene: 1. The CDR3 DNA reads as TGTGCCATCAGTGACGGGACTAGCGGCACAGATACGCAGTATTTT. This sequence encodes CAISDGTSGTDTQYF.

This chain uses TRBV4-3 with TRBJ2-7; 9 bases align to TRBD2. The CDR3 spans 17 residues. Germline CDR1 reads LGHNA; CDR2 reads YSLEER. V trimming: 0 bases; J trimming: 0 bases; junction bases outside the gene matches: 6. The CDR3 coding sequence is TGCGCCAGCAGCCAAGATCGGGAGCGGGAGGCCTCCTACGAGCAGTACTTC. Translated, it gives CASSQDREREASYEQYF.

J is TRBJ2-1 and V is TRBV20-1, with 8 bases that match TRBD1. V shed 6 bases, J shed 1 base, and the junction held 8 bases outside the gene matches. The CDR3 runs to 15 residues. Per germline, CDR1 DFQATT and CDR2 SNEGSKA (reference sequence). The CDR3 loop reads CSARTGRDSYNEQFF. The CDR3 bases are TGCAGTGCCCGGACAGGGCGCGATTCCTACAATGAGCAGTTCTTC.